These 14 T cell receptor beta chains were all obtained from the same sample, sequenced in a study of blood T cell repertoires in COVID-19. This table comes from immunoSEQ multiplex PCR, and its TCRdb copy is limited to in-frame clones, with some not included. The sample holds fewer than 70,000 clones, around 87% seen once. Sequenced input: peripheral blood. The receptor source for this set is a man aged 55 to 70 with active or convalescent COVID-19.

The chain joins TRBV7-6 to TRBJ1-4, with a weak D call TRBD1 (6 bases). Germline CDR1 and CDR2: SGHVS and FNYEAQ. CDR3 size: 15 residues. V was pared by 2 bases and J by 4 bases, with 11 bases between. CDR3 sequence (DNA): TGTGCCAGCAGCTTATCCGGGACAAATAATGAAAAACTGTTTTTT. As protein: CASSLSGTNNEKLFF. Full variable domain (outside the CDR3, taken from reference TRBV7-6 and TRBJ1-4): GAGVSQSPRYKVTKRGQDVALRCDPISGHVSLYWYRQALGQGPEFLTYFNYEAQQDKSGLPNDRFSAERPEGSISTLTIQRTEQRDSAMYRCASSLSGTNNEKLFFGSGTQLSVL.

This rearrangement joins TRBV7-2 to TRBJ1-1; possibly TRBD1 for D (6 bases). The germline V and J ends were trimmed by 5 bases and 3 bases, with 16 bases remaining between them. The CDR3 extends over 15 amino acids. Per germline, CDR1 SGHTA and CDR2 FQGNSA. The CDR3 reads CASSPRTGLDTEAFF. CDR3 DNA sequence: TGTGCCAGCAGCCCCAGAACAGGGTTGGACACTGAAGCTTTCTTT.

This clone was seen a few times. The chain carries TRBV5-6 and TRBJ1-2, with 8 positions matching TRBD1. The CDR3 sequence is 15 residues long. Germline V gives CDR1 SGHDT, CDR2 YYEEEE. J lost 8 bases, V lost 5 bases, and 14 bases had no gene match. The DNA of the CDR3 is TGTGCCAGCAGATACGGACAGGGACAAACTACAGGCTACACCTTC. As protein: CASRYGQGQTTGYTF.

The V gene is TRBV6-6, the J gene TRBJ2-7, with 8 bases matching TRBD2. The CDR3 extends over 13 amino acids. V shed 8 bases and J 4 bases; nucleotides not matched to a gene: 7. CDR1 and CDR2 (germline): MNHNY, SVGAGI (reference sequence). The CDR3 sequence is CASRDSGDYEQYF. The DNA of the CDR3 is TGTGCCAGCCGGGATAGCGGGGATTACGAGCAGTACTTC.

This chain connects TRBV2 to TRBJ1-2; 9 nucleotides line up with TRBD1. The CDR3 extends over 14 amino acids. Germline values: CDR1 SNHLY, CDR2 FYNNEI. Losses at the gene ends were 5 bases for V and 3 bases for J; bases not matched to a gene: 4. CDR3 loop: CASSPTGGHYGYTF. CDR3 DNA sequence: TGTGCCAGCAGTCCCACAGGGGGCCACTATGGCTACACCTTC.

The gene calls are TRBV5-1 and TRBJ1-5; D call uncertain. This CDR3 is built from 13 residues. Germline CDR1 and CDR2: SGHRS and YFSETQ. Trimming pared 2 bases from V and 6 bases from J, leaving 9 bases between. The CDR3 loop reads CASSFVPGQPQHF. CDR3 sequence (DNA): TGCGCCAGCAGCTTCGTCCCCGGTCAGCCCCAGCATTTT.

The chain has TRBV6-5 and TRBJ1-4; TRBD1 matches 7 bases. The CDR3 has 14 residues. Germline V gives CDR1 MNHEY, CDR2 SVGAGI. V lost 4 bases and J lost 6; bases outside the gene matches: 5. CDR3 coding DNA: TGTGCCAGCAGTTCTGCCGGGACAGATGAAAAACTGTTTTTT. It codes for CASSSAGTDEKLFF.

The chain uses TRBV18 and TRBJ1-1, with 8 bases identical to TRBD1. With 3 bases clipped from V and 1 base from J, the junction kept 7 bases outside the gene matches. CDR3 length: 16 residues. Per the germline V gene, CDR1 is KGHSH and CDR2 is LQKENI. CDR3 DNA sequence: TGTGCCAGCTCACCTACAGGGGGGGTATCGAACACTGAAGCTTTCTTT. Its protein is CASSPTGGVSNTEAFF.

The chain recombines TRBV7-2 with TRBJ1-2, with 7 nucleotides matching TRBD1. Unmatched junction bases numbered 11, after V lost 5 bases and J lost 5 bases. The germline V gene has CDR1 SGHTA and CDR2 FQGNSA. The CDR3 covers 15 residues. The DNA for the CDR3 is TGTGCCAGCAGCCCTAGAACCGGGACAGCATATGGCTACACCTTC. This translates into CASSPRTGTAYGYTF.

The J gene is TRBJ1-6, the V gene TRBV27, with TRBD1 as a possible D gene (6 bases). CDR3 length equals 13 residues. Looked up from germline, CDR1 is MNHEY and CDR2 is SMNVEV (reference sequence). V was shortened by 2 bases and J by 7 bases, with 6 bases between the two germline ends. In nucleotides, the CDR3 is TGTGCCAGCAGTTTAAGGGGGAATTCACCCCTCCACTTT. Its translation: CASSLRGNSPLHF.

The gene calls are TRBV11-2 and TRBJ1-6; 7 nucleotides agree with TRBD1. The CDR3 is 15 amino acids. Germline CDR1 reads SGHAT; CDR2 reads FQNNGV. The junction had 9 bases not matched to a gene; V was cut back by 4 bases and J by 9 bases. CDR3 sequence: CASSSAQGVRSPLHF. CDR3 DNA: TGTGCCAGCAGCTCCGCCCAGGGGGTACGTTCACCCCTCCACTTT. Variable domain in full (rest from reference TRBV11-2 and TRBJ1-6): EAGVAQSPRYKIIEKRQSVAFWCNPISGHATLYWYQQILGQGPKLLIQFQNNGVVDDSQLPKDRFSAERLKGVDSTLKIQPAKLEDSAVYLCASSSAQGVRSPLHFGNGTRLTVT.

Note on this clone: The junction departs from the called germline gene at one end, perhaps through a read error. The gene calls are TRBV19 and TRBJ2-7, with D possibly being TRBD2 (5 bases). CDR3 size: 14 residues. CDR1 and CDR2 from the germline V gene are LNHDA and SQIVND (reference sequence). The CDR3 DNA sequence: TGTGCCAGTAGTATGCTCGGGAAATCCTCCGAGCAGTACTTC. This gives the protein CASSMLGKSSEQYF.

This clone appeared once. V and J are TRBV6-5 and TRBJ1-4, with D unresolved. Germline-derived CDR1 and CDR2 are MNHEY and SVGAGI. Trimming pared 5 bases from V and 5 bases from J, leaving 15 bases between. This CDR3 has 15 residues. CDR3 nucleotide sequence: TGTGCCAGCAGTCCGTCGGTGCGGCCAAATGAAAAACTGTTTTTT. Protein product: CASSPSVRPNEKLFF.

This clone was counted a few times. The J gene is TRBJ2-2, the V gene TRBV5-1; D perhaps matches TRBD1 (6 bases). The CDR3 runs to 14 residues. CDR1 and CDR2 from the germline V gene are SGHRS and YFSETQ. Trimming shortened V by 4 bases and J by 5 bases, and 12 bases separated the two germline ends. The CDR3 DNA sequence: TGCGCCAGCAGCGATGACAGGCGGACCGGGGAGCTGTTTTTT. This sequence encodes CASSDDRRTGELFF. The whole variable domain, remainder taken from reference TRBV5-1 and TRBJ2-2, is KAGVTQTPRYLIKTRGQQVTLSCSPISGHRSVSWYQQTPGQGLQFLFEYFSETQRNKGNFPGRFSGRQFSNSRSEMNVSTLELGDSALYLCASSDDRRTGELFFGEGSRLTVL.